The 17 T cell receptor beta chains in this list originate from one sample, sequenced in a study of shared clonotypes between healthy human individuals. Assay: immunoSEQ multiplex PCR; the TCRdb copy retains only in-frame clones and omits some. The table records just over 2,000,000 clones, about 95% of them present only once. The material sequenced was naive CD4+ T cells sorted from blood. Subset of the sample: CD45RA+ positively selected. These receptors were obtained from a man aged 18 to 30 in good health.

The gene calls are TRBV28 and TRBJ2-2; D might be TRBD1 (5 bases). The ends were cut back, 6 bases at V and 5 bases at J, with 16 bases in the middle. This CDR3 has 15 residues. CDR1 is MDHEN and CDR2 is SYDVKM in the germline V gene. CDR3 residues: CASSKSDKGTGELFF. As DNA, the CDR3 is TGTGCCAGCAGCAAGTCTGACAAGGGGACCGGGGAGCTGTTTTTT.

The V and J genes are TRBV4-2 and TRBJ2-1, with D unresolved. CDR3 size: 14 residues. The germline gives CDR1 LGHNA, CDR2 YNFKEQ. Trimming removed 1 base from V and 6 bases from J, with 10 bases in between. CDR3 DNA: TGTGCCAGCAGCCAAGGGGTATCAAGCAATGAGCAGTTCTTC. Protein: CASSQGVSSNEQFF.

The chain employs TRBV7-2 and TRBJ2-3, with TRBD2 as a possible D gene (5 bases). This CDR3 comprises 13 residues. V lost 3 bases to trimming and J lost 5 bases, with 9 bases between them. Germline CDR1 reads SGHTA; CDR2 reads FQGNSA. The CDR3 loop is CASSLEGRDTQYF. For the CDR3, the DNA is TGTGCCAGCAGCTTGGAAGGGAGAGATACGCAGTATTTT.

The chain recombines TRBV18 with TRBJ1-4; D is uncertain. Germline CDR1 is KGHSH and CDR2 is LQKENI. Trimming shortened V by 0 bases and J by 7 bases, and 6 bases separated the two germline ends. This CDR3 spans 13 amino acids. The CDR3 protein is CASSPPSSEKLFF. In nucleotides, the CDR3 is TGTGCCAGCTCACCACCGTCTTCTGAAAAACTGTTTTTT.

The rearrangement joins TRBV7-2 to TRBJ2-2, with no clear D. Germline V CDR1 and CDR2: SGHTA, FQGNSA. The CDR3 length is 14 residues. V was pared by 5 bases and J by 5 bases, with 12 bases between. As DNA, the CDR3 is TGTGCCAGCAGCAGAAGGCCGGTGACCGGGGAGCTGTTTTTT. Encoded protein: CASSRRPVTGELFF. The full variable domain, its missing parts supplied by reference TRBV7-2 and TRBJ2-2, is GAGVSQSPSNKVTEKGKDVELRCDPISGHTALYWYRQSLGQGLEFLIYFQGNSAPDKSGLPSDRFSAERTGGSVSTLTIQRTQQEDSAVYLCASSRRPVTGELFFGEGSRLTVL.

V gene TRBV5-6 combines with J gene TRBJ2-7; 7 positions agree with TRBD2. The CDR3 has 17 residues. J lost 0 bases, V lost 4 bases, and 13 bases had no gene match. In germline, CDR1 is SGHDT, CDR2 YYEEEE. The CDR3 bases are TGTGCCAGCAGCCGGATGATCCCCGGGACTAACTCCTACGAGCAGTACTTC. It codes for CASSRMIPGTNSYEQYF. Looking up the rest from reference TRBV5-6 and TRBJ2-7 gives the full variable domain: DAGVTQSPTHLIKTRGQQVTLRCSPKSGHDTVSWYQQALGQGPQFIFQYYEEEERQRGNFPDRFSGHQFPNYSSELNVNALLLGDSALYLCASSRMIPGTNSYEQYFGPGTRLTVT.

Concerning this clone itself: This same CDR3 is encoded by further DNA sequences in the sample. This chain joins TRBV19 and TRBJ1-5, with unresolved D. Between the trimmed V and J ends, which lost 3 bases and 0 bases, there was a span of 9 bases. CDR1 and CDR2 from the germline V gene are LNHDA and SQIVND (reference sequence). The CDR3 is made up of 15 amino acids. The CDR3 protein is CASSITGYSNQPQHF. CDR3 nucleotide sequence: TGTGCCAGTAGTATCACGGGATATAGCAATCAGCCCCAGCATTTT.

The gene calls are TRBV25-1 and TRBJ1-1; D is unresolved. Germline CDR1 MGHDK, CDR2 SYGVNS. V lost 5 bases and J lost 1, with 8 bases in between. The CDR3 loop spans 13 amino acids. The CDR3 loop is CASSLIGNTEAFF. CDR3 bases: TGTGCCAGCAGTTTAATCGGGAACACTGAAGCTTTCTTT. Drawing the rest from reference TRBV25-1 and TRBJ1-1, the complete variable domain is EADIYQTPRYLVIGTGKKITLECSQTMGHDKMYWYQQDPGMELHLIHYSYGVNSTEKGDLSSESTVSRIRTEHFPLTLESARPSHTSQYLCASSLIGNTEAFFGQGTRLTVV.

The rearrangement joins TRBV4-3 to TRBJ1-6, with TRBD1 identical over 9 bases. The CDR3 runs 17 residues. The V segment lost 4 bases and the J segment 13 bases; nucleotides outside the gene matches: 17. Germline CDR1 is LGHNA and CDR2 is YSLEER. DNA of the CDR3: TGCGCCAGCAGCCCTACGGGGACAGGGTTTCCATTGTCTCCCCTCCACTTT. Translating it yields CASSPTGTGFPLSPLHF.

This clone was picked up one time. The chain employs TRBV12-5 and TRBJ1-4, with D uncertain. The germline V gene encodes CDR1 LGHNT and CDR2 FRNRAP. Between the trimmed V and J ends, which lost 7 bases and 1 base, there was a span of 16 bases. The CDR3 length is 16 residues. The CDR3 nucleotides are TGTGCTAGTGCCCCCACCAAGGGAGGAACTAATGAAAAACTGTTTTTT. Its protein is CASAPTKGGTNEKLFF.

The V and J genes are TRBV5-1 and TRBJ2-5, with TRBD2 identical over 10 bases. The CDR3 is 15 amino acids. Germline trimming cut 4 bases from V and 2 bases from J; bases unmatched to any gene: 5. CDR1 SGHRS and CDR2 YFSETQ come from the germline V gene. The CDR3 nucleotides read TGCGCCAGCAGCCACGGACTAGCGGATCAAGAGACCCAGTACTTC. This sequence encodes CASSHGLADQETQYF.

The chain links TRBV6-5 to TRBJ2-5; possible D gene TRBD2, 5 bases. V was pared by 6 bases and J by 4 bases, with 15 bases between. Germline lookup yields CDR1 MNHEY and CDR2 SVGAGI. CDR3 length: 14 amino acids. The CDR3 here is CASRVGVMGETQYF. In DNA form, the CDR3 reads TGTGCCAGCAGGGTCGGGGTGATGGGAGAGACCCAGTACTTC.

The chain links TRBV11-2 to TRBJ1-2; D is unresolved. The germline V gene has CDR1 SGHAT and CDR2 FQNNGV. V lost 5 bases and J lost 4, with 8 bases in between. The CDR3 extends over 12 amino acids. CDR3 region: CASSAMGYGYTF. The CDR3 nucleotides read TGTGCCAGCAGCGCGATGGGCTATGGCTACACCTTC.

In its sample, this clone was seen once. V gene TRBV5-6 combines with J gene TRBJ2-3; TRBD2 matches at 11 bases. The V and J ends lost 3 bases and 0 bases, in that order; junction bases with no gene match: 9. The CDR3 contains 18 residues. The germline gives CDR1 SGHDT, CDR2 YYEEEE. The CDR3 DNA reads TGTGCCAGCAGCTCAACTAGCGGGGGAACCATTAGCACAGATACGCAGTATTTT. It translates to CASSSTSGGTISTDTQYF.

This clone was picked up a small number of times. The chain recombines TRBV9 with TRBJ2-4; D is perhaps TRBD2 (6 bases). This CDR3 region has 17 residues. CDR1 SGDLS and CDR2 YYNGEE come from the germline V gene. The V end was cut by 4 bases, the J end by 0 bases, with 17 bases between. CDR3 DNA sequence: TGTGCCAGCAGCATAGGAGGGACCGACAGAGCCAAAAACATTCAGTACTTC. This encodes CASSIGGTDRAKNIQYF.

This chain joins TRBV12-5 and TRBJ2-1, with TRBD2 matching 10 bases. Germline values: CDR1 LGHNT, CDR2 FRNRAP. With V trimmed by 0 bases and J by 6 bases, 8 bases remained unmatched. This CDR3 is 17 amino acids long. CDR3 sequence: CASGLVIEREGRNEQFF. The CDR3 nucleotides read TGTGCTAGTGGTTTGGTAATCGAGCGGGAGGGCCGCAATGAGCAGTTCTTC.

The chain couples TRBV27 to TRBJ2-7; D possibly corresponds to TRBD1 (5 bases). The CDR3 contains 12 residues. Between the trimmed V and J ends, which lost 3 bases and 6 bases, there was a span of 9 bases. The germline gives CDR1 MNHEY, CDR2 SMNVEV (reference sequence). CDR3: CASSFQGAEQYF. Here the CDR3 DNA reads TGTGCCAGCAGTTTCCAGGGCGCCGAGCAGTACTTC.